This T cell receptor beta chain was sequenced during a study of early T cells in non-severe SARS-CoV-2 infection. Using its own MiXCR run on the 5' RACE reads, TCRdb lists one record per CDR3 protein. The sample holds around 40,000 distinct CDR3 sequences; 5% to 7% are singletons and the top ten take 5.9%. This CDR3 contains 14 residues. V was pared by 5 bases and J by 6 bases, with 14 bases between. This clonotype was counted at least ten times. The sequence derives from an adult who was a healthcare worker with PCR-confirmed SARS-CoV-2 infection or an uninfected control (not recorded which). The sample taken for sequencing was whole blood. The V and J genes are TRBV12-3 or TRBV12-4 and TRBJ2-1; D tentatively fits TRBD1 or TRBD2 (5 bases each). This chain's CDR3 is CASSPGTTGNEQFF. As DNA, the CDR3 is TGTGCCAGCAGTCCCGGGACCACCGGCAATGAGCAGTTCTTC.